The present T cell receptor (beta chain) was sequenced within a study of blood T cell repertoires in COVID-19. Looking at the study overall: Whether acute or convalescent, the COVID-19 samples came from the United States, Italy and Spain. PBMCs, B-cell-depleted T cells, or T cells provided the cDNA or gDNA that made up the material.

How the authors handled the data: Estimation of nucleated cell counts relied on the amplification of reference gene primers. The repertoire was sequenced with immunoSEQ multiplex PCR; TCRdb's copy has only in-frame clones and lacks some. Clonal size and the V and J genes are those of that table, whereas D and trimming came from the DNA. This sample carries more than 75,000 clones, 75% to 90% of them seen once, and the ten largest clones take approximately 15%. Trimming pared 7 bases from V and 5 bases from J, leaving 17 bases between. Germline values: CDR1 SNHLY, CDR2 FYNNEI. CDR3 size: 14 residues. The TCR sequence derives from a woman of 80 years or more with active or convalescent COVID-19. Sequencing input: peripheral blood. V is TRBV2 and J is TRBJ2-5, with a weak D call TRBD1 (6 bases). This chain's CDR3 is CASTRRGVLETQYF. The CDR3 coding sequence is TGTGCCAGCACTCGCAGGGGAGTACTCGAGACCCAGTACTTC.